The 6 T cell receptor beta chains below were found in one sample sequenced in a study of identifying expanded T cells in peripheral blood. Produced via immunoSEQ multiplex PCR; TCRdb's table is partial and in-frame only. The repertoire holds tens of thousands of clones, around 90% seen once, with approximately 5% in the top ten. The specimen sequenced was blood. These receptors came from a person aged 18 to 70 in good health.

The chain joins TRBV11-2 to TRBJ2-1; 8 positions match TRBD2. This CDR3 spans 14 amino acids. CDR1 is SGHAT and CDR2 is FQNNGV in the germline V gene. V shed 3 bases, J shed 4 bases, and the junction held 2 bases outside the gene matches. The CDR3 DNA is TGTGCCAGCAGCTTGGCGGGAGGTTACAATGAGCAGTTCTTC. Translation: CASSLAGGYNEQFF.

This clone was found a few times. CDR3 DNA: TGTGCCAGCAGCACCGGGACGGAGCATTCACCCCTCCACTTT. Translated: CASSTGTEHSPLHF. The chain joins TRBV25-1 to TRBJ1-6; D is possibly TRBD1 (5 bases). Germline CDR1 reads MGHDK; CDR2 reads SYGVNS. V was pared by 6 bases and J by 8 bases, with 14 bases between. The CDR3 runs 14 residues.

The genes are TRBV7-8 and TRBJ1-1, with TRBD1 as a possible D gene (5 bases). CDR1 is SGHVS and CDR2 is FQNEAQ in the germline V gene. The V end lost 5 bases, the J end lost 4 bases, and 17 bases lay between the germline ends. The CDR3 spans 15 residues. Written as DNA, the CDR3 is TGTGCCAGCAGCCGGCGAGCAGGGTGGAGCACTGAAGCTTTCTTT. It specifies CASSRRAGWSTEAFF.

This chain uses TRBV19 with TRBJ1-1, with D perhaps matching TRBD1 (5 bases). CDR3 length: 15 amino acids. Germline CDR1 and CDR2: LNHDA and SQIVND (reference sequence). V shed 5 bases and J shed 3 bases, with 16 bases lying between them. The CDR3 region is CASSPSRQGYTEAFF. CDR3 coding DNA: TGTGCCAGTAGTCCGTCTAGGCAGGGCTACACTGAAGCTTTCTTT.

This chain uses TRBV5-1 with TRBJ2-1; no definite D call. Trimming pared 3 bases from V and 7 bases from J, leaving 8 bases between. From germline, CDR1 is SGHRS and CDR2 YFSETQ. The length of the CDR3 is 12 residues. This CDR3 is CASSSGGNEQFF. The CDR3 DNA follows: TGCGCCAGCAGCTCGGGTGGGAATGAGCAGTTCTTC.

CDR3 residues: CASSEELGLGYTF. In nucleotides, the CDR3 is TGTGCCAGCAGTGAAGAGCTTGGCCTTGGCTACACCTTC. This sequence joins TRBV6-1 and TRBJ1-2; no definite D call. Trimming cost V 1 base and J 7 bases, with 10 bases left between them. Germline CDR1 MNHNS, CDR2 SASEGT. CDR3 length equals 13 residues.